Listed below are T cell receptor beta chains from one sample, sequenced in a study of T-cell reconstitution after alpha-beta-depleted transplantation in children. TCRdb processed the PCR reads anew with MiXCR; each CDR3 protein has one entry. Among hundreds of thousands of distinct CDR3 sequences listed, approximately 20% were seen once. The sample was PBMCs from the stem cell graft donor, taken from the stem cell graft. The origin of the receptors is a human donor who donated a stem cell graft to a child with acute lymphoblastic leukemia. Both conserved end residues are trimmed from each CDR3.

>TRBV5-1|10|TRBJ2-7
ASSLEQGGQY
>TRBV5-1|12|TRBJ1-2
ASSGSPSYAGYT
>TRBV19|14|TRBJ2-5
ASSIHPGMEQETQY
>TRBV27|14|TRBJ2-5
ASRGQALAAQETQY
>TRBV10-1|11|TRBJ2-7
ASSPWTEDGQY
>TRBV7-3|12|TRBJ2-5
ASSLLADQETQY
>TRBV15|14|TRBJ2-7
ATSRDLKGVDYEQY
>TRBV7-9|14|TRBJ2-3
ASSLVDRGPPDTQY
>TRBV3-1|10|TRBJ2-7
ASSQVTYEQY
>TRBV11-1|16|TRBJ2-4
ASSLPFRDRAAKNIQY
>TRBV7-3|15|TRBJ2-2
ASSPRGTSGNTGELF
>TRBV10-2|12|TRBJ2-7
ASGIRQGADEQY